One and the same sample provided the 19 T cell receptor beta chains below, sequenced in a study of blood T cells in healthy people across ages. Primers used in a second PCR of roughly 7 to 12 cycles were a sample-barcoded 5' primer and a J-beta primer mix. Via MiXCR, TCRdb re-called the 5' RACE reads, giving one row per CDR3 protein. Of 1.5 million to 2 million distinct CDR3 sequences in the sample, less than 50% were seen once. Sequences were obtained from blood. These receptors all stem from a woman between 35 and 50 years old in good health.

Regarding this clonotype: Mismatch with germline at one junction end may stem from a read error. The rearrangement links TRBV7-9 to TRBJ2-1; 11 bases match TRBD2. Germline V gives CDR1 SEHNR, CDR2 FQNEAQ (reference sequence). This CDR3 spans 15 amino acids. The CDR3 DNA sequence: TGTGCCGGCAGAAACCTAGCGGGGGGTTACAATGAGCAGTTCTTC. This codes for CAGRNLAGGYNEQFF.

There are a few counts of this clonotype. The chain carries TRBV28 and TRBJ1-6; D is ambiguous. Trimming cost V 7 bases and J 0 bases, with 7 bases left between them. Per germline, CDR1 MDHEN and CDR2 SYDVKM. The CDR3 sequence is 14 residues long. The CDR3 here is CASIPSSYNSPLHF. Written as DNA, the CDR3 is TGTGCCAGCATTCCGAGCTCCTATAATTCACCCCTCCACTTT.

Remarks on this clonotype: Its ends do not fully match the called genes, so a read error is possible. The CDR3: CASSRRPPLGTDTQCF. The CDR3 nucleotides read TGTGCCAGCAGCCGTCGTCCACCTCTCGGCACAGATACGCAGTGTTTT. This rearrangement joins TRBV6-2 or TRBV6-3 to TRBJ2-3; D ambiguous. The CDR3 extends over 16 amino acids. Germline values: CDR1 MNHEY, CDR2 SVGEGT.

The rearrangement links TRBV7-8 to TRBJ1-2, with D hard to call. Germline V gives CDR1 SGHVS, CDR2 FQNEAQ. The V end lost 2 bases, the J end lost 4 bases, and 8 bases lay between the germline ends. This CDR3 is 13 amino acids long. The CDR3 nucleotides are TGTGCCAGCAGCTTACGACCGTCCTATGGCTACACCTTC. This gives the protein CASSLRPSYGYTF.

This clonotype was picked up one time. This chain uses TRBV10-3 with TRBJ2-7; TRBD1 matches 8 bases. Germline V lookup: CDR1 ENHRY, CDR2 SYGVKD. This CDR3 region has 14 residues. V lost 7 bases, J lost 0 bases, and 5 bases stayed unmatched. The CDR3 sequence: CAIKRTGNSYEQYF. In nucleotides, the CDR3 is TGTGCCATCAAGAGGACAGGGAACTCCTACGAGCAGTACTTC.

In its sample, this clonotype was seen many times. The gene calls are TRBV7-9 and TRBJ2-1; 8 positions agree with TRBD2. The CDR3 is made up of 15 amino acids. The germline V gene has CDR1 SEHNR and CDR2 FQNEAQ (reference sequence). The ends lost 6 bases at V and 0 bases at J; junction bases unmatched: 4. CDR3 DNA sequence: TGTGCCAGCAGTTCCCGGGGGGGCTCCTACAATGAGCAGTTCTTC. Translating gives CASSSRGGSYNEQFF.

This clonotype was seen a few times. The chain uses TRBV12-3 or TRBV12-4 and TRBJ1-2, with D uncertain. The CDR3 covers 13 residues. V was clipped by 5 bases and J by 8 bases, with 15 bases between them. The CDR3 sequence: CASSPPGQPGYTF. The CDR3 bases are TGTGCCAGCAGTCCCCCCGGGCAGCCAGGCTACACCTTC.

The CDR3 DNA follows: TGTGCCAGCAGCTGGGGGACTAGCGGGGGGGAAGAGACCCAGTACTTC. It translates to CASSWGTSGGEETQYF. This chain links TRBV5-6 with TRBJ2-5; 16 nucleotides line up with TRBD2. The V gene's germline CDR1 is SGHDT and CDR2 YYEEEE. Trimming cost V 3 bases and J 3 bases; bases outside gene matches: 2. This CDR3 is built from 16 residues.

The CDR3 region is CASILRQNNEQFF. CDR3 coding DNA: TGTGCCAGCATCCTTCGACAGAACAATGAGCAGTTCTTC. The rearrangement links TRBV12-3 or TRBV12-4 to TRBJ2-1; a possible D gene is TRBD1 (5 bases). Trimming took 7 bases from V and 5 from J, leaving 12 bases between them. The CDR3 covers 13 residues.

The chain links TRBV6-6 to TRBJ2-7; weak D call: TRBD2 (7 bases). V gave up 2 bases and J gave up 3 bases, with 14 bases separating them. Germline V lookup: CDR1 MNHNY, CDR2 SVGAGI (reference sequence). The CDR3 is 15 amino acids. The chain's CDR3 is CASSYGGARLYEQYF. In nucleotides, the CDR3 is TGTGCCAGCAGTTACGGGGGGGCGCGTCTCTACGAGCAGTACTTC.

This chain joins TRBV18 and TRBJ1-1; D uncertain. V was cut by 5 bases and J by 4 bases, with 11 bases left in between. The germline V gene encodes CDR1 KGHSH and CDR2 LQKENI. CDR3 size: 13 residues. The CDR3 is CASSELESTEAFF. CDR3 DNA sequence: TGTGCCAGCTCAGAACTGGAGAGCACTGAAGCTTTCTTT. Full variable domain (missing parts from reference TRBV18 and TRBJ1-1): NAGVMQNPRHLVRRRGQEARLRCSPMKGHSHVYWYRQLPEEGLKFMVYLQKENIIDESGMPKERFSAEFPKEGPSILRIQQVVRGDSAAYFCASSELESTEAFFGQGTRLTVV.

The chain employs TRBV6-5 and TRBJ2-7; perhaps TRBD2 as D (7 bases). Judging by the DNA end, TRBJ2-4 fits better; the J call may be wrong. Germline V gene lookup returns CDR1 MNHEY and CDR2 SVGAGI. This CDR3 region has 14 residues. CDR3 protein: CASSKRGGGNIQYF. CDR3 coding DNA: TGTGCCAGCAGTAAAAGGGGGGGGGGAAACATTCAGTACTTC.

V and J are TRBV3-1 and TRBJ2-4; TRBD2 agrees at 8 bases. The J call may not be correct, given that the DNA end is closer to TRBJ2-5. This CDR3 spans 16 amino acids. CDR1 is LGHDT and CDR2 is YNNKEL in the germline V gene (reference sequence). The DNA for the CDR3 is TGTGCCAGCAGCCAATCGAGACGGGGGGGCCTAGAGACCCAGTACTTC. This codes for CASSQSRRGGLETQYF.

The chain combines TRBV4-1 with TRBJ1-1, with D hard to call. CDR1 and CDR2 from the germline V gene are MGHRA and YSYEKL. The V end lost 0 bases, the J end lost 1 base, and 6 bases lay between the germline ends. This CDR3 is 14 amino acids long. CDR3 sequence (DNA): TGCGCCAGCAGCCAAGAATCCCGGAACACTGAAGCTTTCTTT. It encodes CASSQESRNTEAFF.

About this clonotype: One junction end disagrees with the germline gene, perhaps due to a read error. For the CDR3, the DNA is TGTGCCAGCAGGGGAACGACAGGCTCCCAAGACACCCAGTACTTC. This codes for CASRGTTGSQDTQYF. V is TRBV28 and J is TRBJ2-5; a possible D gene is TRBD1 (6 bases). Germline V gene sequence: CDR1 MDHEN, CDR2 SYDVKM. The CDR3 extends over 15 amino acids.

This clonotype was seen only a few times. J is TRBJ2-5 and V is TRBV7-3; maybe TRBD1 (6 bases). Trimming took 3 bases from V and 3 from J, leaving 17 bases between them. The CDR3 spans 16 residues. The germline V gene has CDR1 SGHTA and CDR2 FQGTGA. The CDR3 reads CASSFTPGQTEETQYF. The CDR3 DNA follows: TGTGCCAGCAGCTTCACTCCCGGACAGACTGAAGAGACCCAGTACTTC.

The V call is TRBV5-1, the J call TRBJ2-1; 7 nucleotides match TRBD2. Germline V gene sequence: CDR1 SGHRS, CDR2 YFSETQ. Trimming took 0 bases from V and 7 from J; bases not matched to a gene: 7. The CDR3 contains 15 residues. DNA of the CDR3: TGCGCCAGCAGCTTGGCCGCTAGCGGAAGGAATGAGCAGTTCTTC. This translates into CASSLAASGRNEQFF.

The chain combines TRBV27 with TRBJ1-1; 7 bases line up with TRBD1. The CDR3 covers 14 residues. V trimming: 4 bases; J trimming: 11 bases; junction bases outside the gene matches: 13. Germline lookup yields CDR1 MNHEY and CDR2 SMNVEV (reference sequence). CDR3 residues: CASSSRQGILGAFF. The CDR3 bases are TGTGCCAGCAGTTCTCGACAGGGTATACTAGGGGCTTTCTTT.

This chain joins TRBV12-3 or TRBV12-4 and TRBJ2-7; TRBD1 matches 11 bases. Trimming removed 4 bases from V and 3 bases from J; junction bases left unmatched: 5. CDR3 length: 15 amino acids. The CDR3, as DNA: TGTGCCAGCAGTTCCTCGGGACAGGGGGGCTACGAGCAGTACTTC. Translating gives CASSSSGQGGYEQYF.